This entry describes one T cell receptor beta chain. TCRdb's copy holds only in-frame clones and misses some; the assay was immunoSEQ multiplex PCR. The sample carries roughly 48,000 clones, roughly 90% recorded once. These data come from a study of technical replicates of blood from a few donors. The ends were cut back, 0 bases at V and 9 bases at J, with 20 bases in the middle. The CDR3 has 15 amino acids. Germline loops: CDR1 SQVTM, CDR2 ANQGSEA. This TCR was recovered from a human donor in good health. Some clones in this sample may be carry-over from other donors' samples. V is TRBV29-1 and J is TRBJ2-5, with D perhaps matching TRBD2 (7 bases). What was sequenced was PBMCs. The CDR3 nucleotides are TGCAGCGTTGAAGAGGGAGGCGGGGGCCGACGAGCCCAGTACTTC. Translation gives CSVEEGGGGRRAQYF.